This TCR beta chain was sequenced for a study of blood T cells in healthy people across ages. Study context: Roughly one uniquely barcoded beta molecule per two T cells was captured. Whole-study findings and limits: Among T cells, TCR beta diversity per million cells dropped roughly linearly as age rose.

Using a J-beta primer mix together with a sample-barcoded 5' primer, a second PCR was run for roughly 7 to 11 cycles. Each cDNA was tagged by a template-switch adaptor containing 12 random nucleotides. One entry per CDR3 protein, called by TCRdb with MiXCR from the 5' RACE reads. The sample has approximately 780,000 distinct CDR3 sequences, roughly 25% seen once. Losses at the gene ends were 3 bases for V and 2 bases for J; bases not matched to a gene: 5. Looked up from germline, CDR1 is LGHNA and CDR2 is YNFKEQ. The CDR3 contains 15 residues. Concerning this clonotype itself: Its antigen is not identified.

These data were likewise used in another study, on T cells of mothers and their children. That work states: Slightly higher overlap, not significant, was seen in related mother-child pairs than in unrelated pairs.

The TCR originated in a boy younger than 18 in good health. The sample consisted of blood. The chain employs TRBV4-2 and TRBJ2-5, with 8 bases fitting TRBD2. As DNA, the CDR3 is TGTGCCAGCAGCCACGCACTAGCGGTGCAAGAGACCCAGTACTTC. Protein product: CASSHALAVQETQYF.